The 10 T cell receptor beta chains in this list originate from one sample, sequenced in a study of CD8+ T cells in alopecia areata. cDNA serving as the sequencing template came from extracted, reverse transcribed RNA. The data were produced by immunoSEQ multiplex PCR, yet TCRdb's version contains in-frame clones alone and is incomplete. Here the sample spans about 150,000 clones, around 50% being singletons. The specimen sequenced was CD4+ T cells sorted from blood. All receptors come from a human donor with alopecia areata.

V usage is TRBV9 and J usage is TRBJ2-5; D remains unclear. The germline V gene encodes CDR1 SGDLS and CDR2 YYNGEE. This CDR3 spans 17 amino acids. V lost 0 bases to trimming and J lost 4 bases, with 19 bases between them. The CDR3 nucleotides read TGTGCCAGCAGCGTAGTTGCGGATGGGGTGATCGGAGAGACCCAGTACTTC. Amino acids: CASSVVADGVIGETQYF.

The gene calls are TRBV5-1 and TRBJ2-5, with a weak D call TRBD2 (5 bases). Germline CDR1 is SGHRS and CDR2 is YFSETQ. The CDR3 has 15 amino acids. V was clipped by 3 bases and J by 1 base, with 13 bases between them. DNA of the CDR3: TGCGCCAGCAGCTCGCCGAGGGTGCCCCAAGAGACCCAGTACTTC. Translation: CASSSPRVPQETQYF.

V and J are TRBV5-1 and TRBJ2-7; 11 bases line up with TRBD2. The CDR3 totals 14 residues. The trim removed 1 base at V and 7 bases at J, leaving 4 bases unmatched. The germline CDR1 and CDR2 sequences are SGHRS and YFSETQ. CDR3 protein: CASSLTSGSLEQYF. The CDR3 bases are TGCGCCAGCAGCTTGACTAGCGGGAGTCTTGAGCAGTACTTC.

This sequence joins TRBV27 and TRBJ2-7; 7 bases are shared with TRBD1. The CDR3 totals 18 residues. The germline CDR1 and CDR2 sequences are MNHEY and SMNVEV (reference sequence). Losses at the gene ends were 2 bases for V and 3 bases for J; bases not matched to a gene: 16. CDR3 nucleotide sequence: TGTGCCAGCAGTTTAGAAACCCCCGGGGACAGATATAGCTACGAGCAGTACTTC. Its protein product is CASSLETPGDRYSYEQYF.

The V call is TRBV29-1, the J call TRBJ1-4, with 7 bases matching TRBD1. Germline V gene data show CDR1 as SQVTM and CDR2 as ANQGSEA. The V gene end was trimmed by 7 bases and the J gene end by 6 bases; junction bases not matched to a gene: 8. The length of the CDR3 is 13 residues. This CDR3 reads CSARDSQYEKLFF. DNA for the CDR3: TGCAGCGCCCGGGACAGCCAGTATGAAAAACTGTTTTTT.

This clone has only a few counts. The V and J genes are TRBV29-1 and TRBJ2-1; D gene unclear. CDR1 SQVTM and CDR2 ANQGSEA come from the germline V gene. The germline V and J ends were trimmed by 7 bases and 9 bases, with 10 bases remaining between them. The CDR3 covers 10 residues. The CDR3 is CSAIVGEQFF. DNA for the CDR3: TGCAGCGCGATTGTTGGTGAGCAGTTCTTC.

The chain couples TRBV28 to TRBJ1-2, with 9 bases identical to TRBD1. V lost 4 bases, J lost 6 bases, and 3 bases stayed unmatched. The length of the CDR3 is 13 residues. The germline V gene encodes CDR1 MDHEN and CDR2 SYDVKM. The CDR3 here is CASSSRDRDGYTF. CDR3 in DNA: TGTGCCAGCAGTTCCCGGGACAGGGATGGCTACACCTTC.

The V and J genes are TRBV11-2 and TRBJ2-1; weak D call: TRBD1 (6 bases). The germline CDR1 and CDR2 sequences are SGHAT and FQNNGV. V lost 6 bases, J lost 8 bases, and 20 bases lay in between. The length of the CDR3 is 15 residues. The CDR3 DNA reads as TGTGCCAGCAGACGACTTGGGGTCAGGGGCGATGAGCAGTTCTTC. Amino acid sequence: CASRRLGVRGDEQFF.

The V gene is TRBV6-5, the J gene TRBJ2-1, with 14 bases identical to TRBD2. Germline lookup yields CDR1 MNHEY and CDR2 SVGAGI. V was clipped by 5 bases and J by 10 bases; unmatched bases: 7. This CDR3 is 15 amino acids long. The CDR3, as DNA: TGTGCCAGCAGTCGCGGGACTAGCGGGAGCGGGGAGCAGTTCTTC. Its translation: CASSRGTSGSGEQFF.

This clone was detected a few times. V is TRBV28 and J is TRBJ2-1, with TRBD2 matching 7 bases. Germline CDR1 and CDR2: MDHEN and SYDVKM. Trimming cost V 4 bases and J 6 bases; bases outside gene matches: 6. The CDR3 has 14 residues. The CDR3 sequence is CASSSSSGINEQFF. CDR3 bases: TGTGCCAGCAGTTCGTCTAGCGGAATCAATGAGCAGTTCTTC.